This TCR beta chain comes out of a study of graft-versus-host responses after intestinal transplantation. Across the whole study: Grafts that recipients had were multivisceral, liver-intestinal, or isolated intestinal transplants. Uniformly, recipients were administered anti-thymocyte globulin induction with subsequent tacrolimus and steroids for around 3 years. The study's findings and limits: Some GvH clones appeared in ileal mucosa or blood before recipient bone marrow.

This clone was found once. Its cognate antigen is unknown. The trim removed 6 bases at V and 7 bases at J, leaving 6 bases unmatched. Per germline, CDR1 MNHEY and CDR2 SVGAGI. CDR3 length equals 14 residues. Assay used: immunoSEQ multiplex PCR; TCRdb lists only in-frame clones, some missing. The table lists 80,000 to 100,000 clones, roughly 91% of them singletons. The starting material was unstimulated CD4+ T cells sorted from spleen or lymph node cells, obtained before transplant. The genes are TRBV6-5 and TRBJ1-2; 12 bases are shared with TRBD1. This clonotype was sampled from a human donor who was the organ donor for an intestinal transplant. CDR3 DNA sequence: TGTGCCAGCAGAACCGGGACAGGGGGCCGTGGCTACACCTTC. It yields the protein CASRTGTGGRGYTF.